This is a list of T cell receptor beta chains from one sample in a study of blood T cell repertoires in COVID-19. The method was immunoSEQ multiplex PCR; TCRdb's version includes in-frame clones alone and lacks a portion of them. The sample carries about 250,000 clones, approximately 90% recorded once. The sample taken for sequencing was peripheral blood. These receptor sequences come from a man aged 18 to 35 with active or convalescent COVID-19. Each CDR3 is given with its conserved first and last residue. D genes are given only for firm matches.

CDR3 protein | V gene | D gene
CASSYVGGAKNIQYF | TRBV6-5 | TRBD1
CASSHSPSGNTIYF | TRBV7-2 | NA
CASGLEGVLTEAFF | TRBV12-5 | NA
CASSPYGRVTDTQYF | TRBV5-8 | TRBD2
CASSATGTGAIGYTF | TRBV14 | TRBD1
CASRGLWSRRKTGYTEAFF | TRBV21-1 | NA
CANLQGGELFF | TRBV6-5 | NA
CASSWADYGYTF | TRBV6-2/TRBV6-3 | NA
CASSPKLAELTYEQYF | TRBV7-8 | NA
CASSQNIAGLYEQYF | TRBV4-2 | TRBD2
CASSDRKGADDTQYF | TRBV9 | TRBD1
CASRRDRGKNTGELFF | TRBV25-1 | TRBD1
CASSLGTAPEAFF | TRBV18 | TRBD1
CASSSMVGGRNEQFF | TRBV7-2 | TRBD2
CASSLGPLSGALSDTQYF | TRBV5-4 | TRBD2
CASSLRDSGNTIYF | TRBV5-1 | NA